Shown below are 7 T cell receptor beta chains from a single sample sequenced in a study of T cells in Graves' hyperthyroidism and ophthalmopathy (dated by TCRdb to about 2019). Library method: multiplex PCR. The run used an Illumina HiSeq 2000. The TCR beta CDR3 regions were amplified from the RNA transcripts. The TCR CDR3 was subjected to a first round of RT-PCR using the HTBI primer set and the Qiagen OneStep RT-PCR kit. Through fastp at Q25 and MiXCR, TCRdb rebuilt clones from the public reads, retaining in-frame beta chains. Here each entry gathers all rows of one CDR3 protein and keeps the most common genes and DNA. Within this sample are fewer than 650,000 distinct CDR3 sequences, with approximately 15% of them counted one time only. Under 7% of the sample comes from the top ten. The sequenced sample was blood. These receptors all come from a woman aged 25-40 years with Graves' hyperthyroidism that later progressed to Graves' ophthalmopathy.

The chain has TRBV20-1 and TRBJ2-7; 13 nucleotides line up with TRBD2. The CDR3 loop spans 13 amino acids. Germline-derived CDR1 and CDR2 are DFQATT and SNEGSKA (reference sequence). J was trimmed by 7 bases and V by 6 bases; bases with no gene match: 6. The DNA for the CDR3 is TGCAGTGCCAACCCGGGACTAGCGGGAGAGCAGTACTTC. Its translation: CSANPGLAGEQYF.

V gene TRBV28 combines with J gene TRBJ1-2, with 8 bases lining up with TRBD1. Losses at the gene ends were 7 bases for V and 3 bases for J; bases not matched to a gene: 10. CDR1 and CDR2 from the germline V gene are MDHEN and SYDVKM. The CDR3 is 15 residues long. The CDR3 loop reads CASTRQGRWDYGYTF. The DNA of the CDR3 is TGTGCCAGCACCAGACAGGGGAGGTGGGACTATGGCTACACCTTC.

This clonotype was counted ten times or more. The rearrangement uses TRBV24-1 and TRBJ1-2; 7 nucleotides agree with TRBD1. Germline lookup yields CDR1 KGHDR and CDR2 SFDVKD. V was clipped by 12 bases and J by 6 bases; unmatched bases: 9. The CDR3 length is 12 residues. The CDR3 sequence is CAAEGDRDGYTF. The CDR3 region has the DNA TGTGCCGCGGAAGGGGACAGAGATGGCTACACCTTC.

This clonotype has ten or more counts. DNA for the CDR3: TGTGCCTGGAGTCCTGAGGCGGCGCGAGGCTACACCTTC. This gives the protein CAWSPEAARGYTF. The chain couples TRBV30 to TRBJ1-2; no clear D gene. The CDR3 covers 13 residues. V was cut by 2 bases and J by 8 bases, with 15 bases left in between. The germline CDR1 and CDR2 sequences are GTSNPN and SVGIG (reference sequence).

This clonotype was detected a few times. The chain uses TRBV7-6 and TRBJ1-3; D remains ambiguous. Trimming removed 0 bases from V and 1 base from J, with 4 bases in between. The CDR3 runs to 14 residues. Per germline, CDR1 SGHVS and CDR2 FNYEAQ. DNA of the CDR3: TGTGCCAGCAGCTTAGCTCCTTCTGGAAACACCATATATTTT. It codes for CASSLAPSGNTIYF.

This clonotype appeared many times. This chain joins TRBV28 and TRBJ2-7, with 8 nucleotides matching TRBD2. The CDR3 sequence is 14 residues long. Germline lookup yields CDR1 MDHEN and CDR2 SYDVKM. V shed 6 bases and J 4 bases; nucleotides not matched to a gene: 8. CDR3 DNA: TGTGCCAGCAGCCGGAGCGGGAGCATTTACGAGCAGTACTTC. Protein: CASSRSGSIYEQYF. Variable domain in full (rest from reference TRBV28 and TRBJ2-7): DVKVTQSSRYLVKRTGEKVFLECVQDMDHENMFWYRQDPGLGLRLIYFSYDVKMKEKGDIPEGYSVSREKKERFSLILESASTNQTSMYLCASSRSGSIYEQYFGPGTRLTVT.

This clonotype has a count of ten or more. The rearrangement uses TRBV30 and TRBJ1-2; 7 nucleotides line up with TRBD1. With 7 bases clipped from V and 3 bases from J, the junction kept 8 bases outside the gene matches. Germline lookup yields CDR1 GTSNPN and CDR2 SVGIG (reference sequence). The CDR3 covers 13 residues. The CDR3 DNA reads as TGTGCCTCCTACCGGGACAGTGACTATGGCTACACCTTC. It is translated as CASYRDSDYGYTF.